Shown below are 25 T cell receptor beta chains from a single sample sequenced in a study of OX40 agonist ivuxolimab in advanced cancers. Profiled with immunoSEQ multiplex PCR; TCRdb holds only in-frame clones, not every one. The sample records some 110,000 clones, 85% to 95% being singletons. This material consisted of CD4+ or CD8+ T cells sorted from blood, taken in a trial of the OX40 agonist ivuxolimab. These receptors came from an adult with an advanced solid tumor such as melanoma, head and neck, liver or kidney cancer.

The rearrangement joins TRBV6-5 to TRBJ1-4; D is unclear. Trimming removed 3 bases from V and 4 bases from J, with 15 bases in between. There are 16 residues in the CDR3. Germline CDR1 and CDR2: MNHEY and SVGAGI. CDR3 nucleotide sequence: TGTGCCAGCAGTTATAACCTCGGAAGTCTTAATGAAAAACTGTTTTTT. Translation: CASSYNLGSLNEKLFF.

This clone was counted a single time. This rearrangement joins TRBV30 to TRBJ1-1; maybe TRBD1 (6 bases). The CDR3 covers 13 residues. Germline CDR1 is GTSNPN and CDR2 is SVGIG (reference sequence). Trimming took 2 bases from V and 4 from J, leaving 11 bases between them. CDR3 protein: CAWSNGGGTEAFF. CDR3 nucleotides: TGTGCCTGGAGTAACGGAGGGGGCACTGAAGCTTTCTTT.

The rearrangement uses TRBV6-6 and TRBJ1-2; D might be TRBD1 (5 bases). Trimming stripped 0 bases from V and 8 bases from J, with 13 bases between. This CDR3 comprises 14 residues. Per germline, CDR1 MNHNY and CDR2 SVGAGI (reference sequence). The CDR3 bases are TGTGCCAGCAGTTACTCGATGTCGGAGGGGGGCTACACCTTC. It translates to CASSYSMSEGGYTF.

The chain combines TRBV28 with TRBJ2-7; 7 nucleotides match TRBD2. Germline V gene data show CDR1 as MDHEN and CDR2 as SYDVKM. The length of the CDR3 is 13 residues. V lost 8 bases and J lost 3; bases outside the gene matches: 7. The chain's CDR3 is CASRPASGYEQYF. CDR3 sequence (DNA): TGTGCCAGCCGCCCGGCTAGCGGCTACGAGCAGTACTTC.

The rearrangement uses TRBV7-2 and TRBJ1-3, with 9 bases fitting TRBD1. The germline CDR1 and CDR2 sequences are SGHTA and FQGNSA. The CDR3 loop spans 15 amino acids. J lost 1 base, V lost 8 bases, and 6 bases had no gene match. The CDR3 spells CASGTGFRSGNTIYF. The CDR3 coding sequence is TGTGCCAGCGGGACAGGGTTTAGATCTGGAAACACCATATATTTT.

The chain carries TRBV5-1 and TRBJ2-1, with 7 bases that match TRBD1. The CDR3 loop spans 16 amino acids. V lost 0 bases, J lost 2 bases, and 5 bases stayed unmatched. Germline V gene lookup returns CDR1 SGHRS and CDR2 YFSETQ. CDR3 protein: CASSLDPRGTYNEQFF. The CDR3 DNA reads TGCGCCAGCAGCTTGGACCCCAGGGGGACCTACAATGAGCAGTTCTTC.

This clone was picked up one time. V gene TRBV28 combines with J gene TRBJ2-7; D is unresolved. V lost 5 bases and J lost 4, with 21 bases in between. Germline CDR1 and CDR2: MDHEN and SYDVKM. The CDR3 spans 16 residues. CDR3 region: CASSPTVDLREYEQYF. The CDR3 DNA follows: TGTGCCAGCAGTCCCACGGTGGACCTTAGGGAATACGAGCAGTACTTC. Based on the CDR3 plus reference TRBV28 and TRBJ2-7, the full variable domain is DVKVTQSSRYLVKRTGEKVFLECVQDMDHENMFWYRQDPGLGLRLIYFSYDVKMKEKGDIPEGYSVSREKKERFSLILESASTNQTSMYLCASSPTVDLREYEQYFGPGTRLTVT.

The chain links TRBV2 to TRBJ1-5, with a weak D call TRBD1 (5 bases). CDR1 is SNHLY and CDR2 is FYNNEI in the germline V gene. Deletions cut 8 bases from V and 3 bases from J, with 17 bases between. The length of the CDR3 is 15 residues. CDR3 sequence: CASRLGEEDNQPQHF. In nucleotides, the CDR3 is TGTGCCAGCCGTCTAGGGGAGGAGGACAATCAGCCCCAGCATTTT.

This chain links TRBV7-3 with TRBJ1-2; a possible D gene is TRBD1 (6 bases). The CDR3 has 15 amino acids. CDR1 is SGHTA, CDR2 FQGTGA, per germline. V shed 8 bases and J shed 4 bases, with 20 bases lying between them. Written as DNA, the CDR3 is TGTGCCAGCGGGACAAGGGAAGCCCCGGGCTATGGCTACACCTTC. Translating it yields CASGTREAPGYGYTF. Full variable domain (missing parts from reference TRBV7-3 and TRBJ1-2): GAGVSQTPSNKVTEKGKYVELRCDPISGHTALYWYRQSLGQGPEFLIYFQGTGAADDSGLPNDRFFAVRPEGSVSTLKIQRTERGDSAVYLCASGTREAPGYGYTFGSGTRLTVV.

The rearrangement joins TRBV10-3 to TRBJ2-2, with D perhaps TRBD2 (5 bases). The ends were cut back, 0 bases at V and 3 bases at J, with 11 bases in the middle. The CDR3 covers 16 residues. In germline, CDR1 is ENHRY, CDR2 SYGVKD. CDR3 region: CAISESWTVDTGELFF. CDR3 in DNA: TGTGCCATCAGTGAGTCATGGACTGTCGACACCGGGGAGCTGTTTTTT.

CDR3 bases: TGCGCCAGCGAATCGCCGTCAGGTGGCTACACCTTC. Its translation: CASESPSGGYTF. V gene TRBV5-1 combines with J gene TRBJ1-2; D not resolved. The CDR3 runs 12 residues. The germline V gene encodes CDR1 SGHRS and CDR2 YFSETQ. Trimming took 7 bases from V and 7 from J, leaving 14 bases between them.

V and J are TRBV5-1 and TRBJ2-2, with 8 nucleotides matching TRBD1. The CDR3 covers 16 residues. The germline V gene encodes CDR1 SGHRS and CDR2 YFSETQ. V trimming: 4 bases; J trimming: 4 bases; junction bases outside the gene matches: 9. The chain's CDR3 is CASSVDRGWSTGELFF. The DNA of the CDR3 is TGCGCCAGCAGCGTAGACAGGGGCTGGAGCACCGGGGAGCTGTTTTTT.

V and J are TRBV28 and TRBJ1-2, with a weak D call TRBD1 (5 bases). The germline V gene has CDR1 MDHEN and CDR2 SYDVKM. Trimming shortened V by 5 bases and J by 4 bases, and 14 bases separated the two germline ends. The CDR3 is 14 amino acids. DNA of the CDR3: TGTGCCAGCAGTGGGGGGTCCCCTGGCTATGGCTACACCTTC. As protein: CASSGGSPGYGYTF.

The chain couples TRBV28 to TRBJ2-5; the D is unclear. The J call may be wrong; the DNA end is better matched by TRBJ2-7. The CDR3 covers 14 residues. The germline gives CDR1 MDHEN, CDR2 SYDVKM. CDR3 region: CASTEEDYSYEQYF. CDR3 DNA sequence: TGTGCCAGCACCGAAGAGGATTACTCCTACGAGCAGTACTTC.

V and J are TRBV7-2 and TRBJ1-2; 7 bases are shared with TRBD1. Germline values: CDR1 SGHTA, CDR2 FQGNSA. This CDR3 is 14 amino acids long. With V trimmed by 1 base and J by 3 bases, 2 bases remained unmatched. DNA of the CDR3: TGTGCCAGCAGCTTAGGAGGGGGCGACTATGGCTACACCTTC. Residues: CASSLGGGDYGYTF.

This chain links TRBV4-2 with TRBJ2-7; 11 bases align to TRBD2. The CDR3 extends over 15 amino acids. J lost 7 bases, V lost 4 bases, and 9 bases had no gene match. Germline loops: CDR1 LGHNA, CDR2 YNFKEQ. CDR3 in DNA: TGTGCCAGCAGCCCCACTAGCGGGAGTGTGTTGGAGCAGTACTTC. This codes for CASSPTSGSVLEQYF.

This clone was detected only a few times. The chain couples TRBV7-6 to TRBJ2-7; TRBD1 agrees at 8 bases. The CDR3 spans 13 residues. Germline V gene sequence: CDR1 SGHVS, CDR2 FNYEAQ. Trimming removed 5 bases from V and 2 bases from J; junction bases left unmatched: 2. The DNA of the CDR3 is TGTGCCAGCAGCCGGACAGGGACCTACGAGCAGTACTTC. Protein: CASSRTGTYEQYF.

CDR3: CASSLTPGTGKARYGYTF. The CDR3 nucleotides read TGTGCCAGCAGCTTAACCCCCGGGACAGGCAAAGCAAGATATGGCTACACCTTC. The V call is TRBV7-3, the J call TRBJ1-2, with TRBD1 matching 8 bases. The CDR3 has 18 amino acids. CDR1 and CDR2 (germline): SGHTA, FQGTGA. The V segment lost 0 bases and the J segment 5 bases; nucleotides outside the gene matches: 14.

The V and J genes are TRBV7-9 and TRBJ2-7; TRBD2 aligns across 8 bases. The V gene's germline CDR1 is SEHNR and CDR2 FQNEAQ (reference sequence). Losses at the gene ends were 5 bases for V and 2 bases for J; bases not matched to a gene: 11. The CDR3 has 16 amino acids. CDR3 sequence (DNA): TGTGCCAGCAGCCCCTGGCGGGGGGAGACCCCCTACGAGCAGTACTTC. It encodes CASSPWRGETPYEQYF. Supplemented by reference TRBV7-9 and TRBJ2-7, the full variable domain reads DTGVSQNPRHKITKRGQNVTFRCDPISEHNRLYWYRQTLGQGPEFLTYFQNEAQLEKSRLLSDRFSAERPKGSFSTLEIQRTEQGDSAMYLCASSPWRGETPYEQYFGPGTRLTVT.

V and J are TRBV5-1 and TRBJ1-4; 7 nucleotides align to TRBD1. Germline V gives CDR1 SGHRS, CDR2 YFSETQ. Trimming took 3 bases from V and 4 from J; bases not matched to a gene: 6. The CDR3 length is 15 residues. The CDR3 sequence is CASSWDRLGNEKLFF. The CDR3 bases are TGCGCCAGCAGCTGGGACAGACTCGGTAATGAAAAACTGTTTTTT.

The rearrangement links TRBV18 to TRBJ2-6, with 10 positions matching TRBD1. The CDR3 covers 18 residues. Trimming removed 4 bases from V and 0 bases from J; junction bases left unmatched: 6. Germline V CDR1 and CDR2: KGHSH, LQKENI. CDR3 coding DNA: TGTGCCAGCTCACTACCCGGGACAGGGGACTCTGGGGCCAACGTCCTGACTTTC. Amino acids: CASSLPGTGDSGANVLTF.

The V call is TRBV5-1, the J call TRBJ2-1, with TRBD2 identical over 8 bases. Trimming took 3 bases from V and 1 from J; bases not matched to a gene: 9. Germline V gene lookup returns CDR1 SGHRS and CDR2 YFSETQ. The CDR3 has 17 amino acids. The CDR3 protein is CASSSIILAGSYNEQFF. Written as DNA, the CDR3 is TGCGCCAGCAGCTCGATCATTCTAGCGGGTTCCTACAATGAGCAGTTCTTC.

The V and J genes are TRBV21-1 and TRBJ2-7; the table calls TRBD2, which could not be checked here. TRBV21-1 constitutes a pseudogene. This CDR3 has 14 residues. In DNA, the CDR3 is TGTGCCAGCAGCAAAGCGAGACTCTCCTACGAGCAGTACTTC. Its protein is CASSKARLSYEQYF.

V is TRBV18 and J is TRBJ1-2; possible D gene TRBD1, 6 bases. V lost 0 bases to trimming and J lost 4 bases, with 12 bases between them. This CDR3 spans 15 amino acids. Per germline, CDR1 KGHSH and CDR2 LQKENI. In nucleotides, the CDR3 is TGTGCCAGCTCACCACCAAGGGGGTCCTCCTATGGCTACACCTTC. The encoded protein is CASSPPRGSSYGYTF.

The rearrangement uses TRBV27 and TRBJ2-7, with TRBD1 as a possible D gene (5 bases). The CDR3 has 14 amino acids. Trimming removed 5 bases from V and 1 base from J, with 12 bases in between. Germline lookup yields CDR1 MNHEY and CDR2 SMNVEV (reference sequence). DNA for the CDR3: TGTGCCAGCAGTCTAGGGGTGGTTTCCTACGAGCAGTACTTC. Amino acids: CASSLGVVSYEQYF.